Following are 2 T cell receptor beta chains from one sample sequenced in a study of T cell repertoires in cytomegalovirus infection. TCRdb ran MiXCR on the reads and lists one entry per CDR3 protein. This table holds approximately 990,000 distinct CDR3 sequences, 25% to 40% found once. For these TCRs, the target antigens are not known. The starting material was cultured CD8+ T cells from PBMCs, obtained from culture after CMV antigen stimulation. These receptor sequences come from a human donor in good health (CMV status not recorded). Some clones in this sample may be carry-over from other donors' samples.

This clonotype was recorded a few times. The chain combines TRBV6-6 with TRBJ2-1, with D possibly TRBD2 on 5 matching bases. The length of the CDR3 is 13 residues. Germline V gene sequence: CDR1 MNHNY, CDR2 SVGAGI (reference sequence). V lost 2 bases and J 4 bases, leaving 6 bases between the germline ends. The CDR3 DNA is TGTGCCAGCAGTTACACTAGATACAATGAGCAGTTCTTC. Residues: CASSYTRYNEQFF.

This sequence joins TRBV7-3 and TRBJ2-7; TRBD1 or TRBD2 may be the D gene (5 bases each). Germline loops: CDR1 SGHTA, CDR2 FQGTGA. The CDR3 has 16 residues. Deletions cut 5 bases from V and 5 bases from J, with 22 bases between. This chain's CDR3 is CASSRSMGEQAHEQYV. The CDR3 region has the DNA TGTGCCAGCAGCCGATCAATGGGGGAACAGGCTCACGAGCAGTACGTC.